Detailed here is one T cell receptor (beta chain). The antigen remains undetermined. The V and J ends lost 2 bases and 6 bases respectively, with 11 bases between them. From germline, CDR1 is SGHTA and CDR2 FQGNSA. The CDR3 spans 13 residues. The data stem from a study of T-cell memory formation after mild COVID-19. With constant-segment primers, 5'RACE yielded cDNA libraries of TCR alpha and TCR beta that carried sample barcodes and UMIs. From the 5' RACE reads, TCRdb called clonotypes with MiXCR, one entry per CDR3 protein. The sample yields 110,000 or so distinct CDR3 sequences, roughly a sixth seen once. Study-level results: The CD4+ clones that contracted clustered mainly within CM and EM, and the CD8+ clones concentrated in EMRA. Still unconfirmed is whether the second-wave clones peaking on day 37 recognized SARS-CoV-2. Prior to infection, memory already included some responding clones, suggesting cross-reactive memory joined.

This sequence was found in a man aged 18 to 29 who had mild COVID-19 (a few samples of this study predate the infection). Cell type and time point are not known. The sample was PBMCs or a T cell subset sorted from them (not recorded which). The chain combines TRBV7-2 with TRBJ2-7; D is unclear. The CDR3: CASSLFHDPEQYF. In DNA form, the CDR3 reads TGTGCCAGCAGCTTATTTCACGACCCCGAGCAGTACTTC.